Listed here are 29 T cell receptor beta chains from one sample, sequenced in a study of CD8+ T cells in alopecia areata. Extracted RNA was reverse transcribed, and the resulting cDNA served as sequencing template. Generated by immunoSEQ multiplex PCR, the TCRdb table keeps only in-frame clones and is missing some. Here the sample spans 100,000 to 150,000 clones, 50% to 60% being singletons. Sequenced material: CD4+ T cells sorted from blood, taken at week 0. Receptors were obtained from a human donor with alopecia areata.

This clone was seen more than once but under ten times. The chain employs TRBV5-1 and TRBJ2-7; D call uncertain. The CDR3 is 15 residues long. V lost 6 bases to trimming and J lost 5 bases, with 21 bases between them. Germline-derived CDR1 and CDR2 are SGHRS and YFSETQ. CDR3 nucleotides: TGCGCCAGCAAACCTGAGGCGGTGCGCTTGGACGAGCAGTACTTC. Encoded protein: CASKPEAVRLDEQYF.

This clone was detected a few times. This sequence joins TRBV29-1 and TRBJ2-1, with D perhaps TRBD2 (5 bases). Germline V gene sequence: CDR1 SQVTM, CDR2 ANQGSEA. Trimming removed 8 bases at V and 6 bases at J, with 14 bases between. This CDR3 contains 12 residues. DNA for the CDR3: TGCAGCTCTGGGGAGAGAAGCAATGAGCAGTTCTTC. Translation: CSSGERSNEQFF.

In DNA, the CDR3 is TGTGCCAGCAGCTCATTTCCGAGGGGGCGCACAGATACGCAGTATTTT. Amino acid sequence: CASSSFPRGRTDTQYF. This chain links TRBV7-2 with TRBJ2-3; TRBD1 agrees at 7 bases. In germline, CDR1 is SGHTA, CDR2 FQGNSA. The length of the CDR3 is 16 residues. V was pared by 4 bases and J by 1 base, with 8 bases of the junction left unmatched.

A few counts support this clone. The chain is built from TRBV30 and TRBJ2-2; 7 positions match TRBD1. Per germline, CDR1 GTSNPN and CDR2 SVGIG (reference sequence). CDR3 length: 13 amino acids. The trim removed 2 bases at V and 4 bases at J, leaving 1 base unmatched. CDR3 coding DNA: TGTGCCTGGAGTCCAGGGGGCACCGGGGAGCTGTTTTTT. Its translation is CAWSPGGTGELFF.

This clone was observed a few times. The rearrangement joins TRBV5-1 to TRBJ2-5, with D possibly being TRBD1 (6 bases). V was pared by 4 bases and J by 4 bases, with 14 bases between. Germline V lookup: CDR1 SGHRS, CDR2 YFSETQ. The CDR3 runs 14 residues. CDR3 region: CASSDQGGGETQYF. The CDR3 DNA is TGCGCCAGCAGCGACCAAGGGGGTGGAGAGACCCAGTACTTC. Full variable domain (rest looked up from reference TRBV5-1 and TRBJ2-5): KAGVTQTPRYLIKTRGQQVTLSCSPISGHRSVSWYQQTPGQGLQFLFEYFSETQRNKGNFPGRFSGRQFSNSRSEMNVSTLELGDSALYLCASSDQGGGETQYFGPGTRLLVL.

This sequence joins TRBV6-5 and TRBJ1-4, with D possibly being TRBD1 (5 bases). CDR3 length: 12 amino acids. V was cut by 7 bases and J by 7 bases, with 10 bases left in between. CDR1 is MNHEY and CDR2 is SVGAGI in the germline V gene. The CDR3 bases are TGTGCCAGCATGGGACCCGGTGAAAAACTGTTTTTT. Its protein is CASMGPGEKLFF.

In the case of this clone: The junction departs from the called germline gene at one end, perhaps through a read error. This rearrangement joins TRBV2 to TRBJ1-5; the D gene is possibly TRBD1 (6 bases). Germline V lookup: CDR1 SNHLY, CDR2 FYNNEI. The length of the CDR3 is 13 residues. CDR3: CASSKAGAPTQHF. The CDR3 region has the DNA TGTGCCAGCAGTAAAGCGGGGGCCCCGACCCAGCATTTT. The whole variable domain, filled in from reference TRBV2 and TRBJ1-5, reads EPEVTQTPSHQVTQMGQEVILRCVPISNHLYFYWYRQILGQKVEFLVSFYNNEISEKSEIFDDQFSVERPDGSNFTLKIRSTKLEDSAMYFCASSKAGAPTQHFGDGTRLSIL.

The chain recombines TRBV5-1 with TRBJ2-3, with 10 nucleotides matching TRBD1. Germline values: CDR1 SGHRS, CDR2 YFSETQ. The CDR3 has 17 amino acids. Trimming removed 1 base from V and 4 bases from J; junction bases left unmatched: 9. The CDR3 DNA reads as TGCGCCAGCAGCTTGAGACCCGGGACAGGGGTTGCAGATACGCAGTATTTT. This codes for CASSLRPGTGVADTQYF.

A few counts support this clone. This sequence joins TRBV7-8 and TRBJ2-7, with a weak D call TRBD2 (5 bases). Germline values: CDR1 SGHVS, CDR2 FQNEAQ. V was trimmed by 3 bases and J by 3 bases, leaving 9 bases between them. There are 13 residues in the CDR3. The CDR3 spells CASSLNGIYEQYF. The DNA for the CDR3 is TGTGCCAGCAGCTTGAACGGGATCTACGAGCAGTACTTC.

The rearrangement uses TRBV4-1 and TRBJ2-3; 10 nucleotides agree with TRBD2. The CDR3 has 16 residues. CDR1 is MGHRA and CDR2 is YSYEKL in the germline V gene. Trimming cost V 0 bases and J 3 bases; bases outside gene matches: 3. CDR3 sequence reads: CASSQDSSGGTDTQYF. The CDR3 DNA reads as TGCGCCAGCAGCCAAGACAGTAGCGGGGGGACAGATACGCAGTATTTT.

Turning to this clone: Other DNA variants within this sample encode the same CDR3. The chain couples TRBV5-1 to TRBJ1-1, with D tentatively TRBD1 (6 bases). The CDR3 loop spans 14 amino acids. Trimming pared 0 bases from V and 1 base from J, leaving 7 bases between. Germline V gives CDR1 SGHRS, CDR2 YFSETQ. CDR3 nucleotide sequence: TGCGCCAGCAGCTTGGGACAGGAGAACACTGAAGCTTTCTTT. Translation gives CASSLGQENTEAFF.

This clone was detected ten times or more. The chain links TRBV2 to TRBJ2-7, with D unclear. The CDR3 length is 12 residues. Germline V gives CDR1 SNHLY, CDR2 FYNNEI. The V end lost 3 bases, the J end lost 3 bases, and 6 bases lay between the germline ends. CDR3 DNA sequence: TGTGCCAGCAGTGAGGGTTTCTACGAGCAGTACTTC. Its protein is CASSEGFYEQYF. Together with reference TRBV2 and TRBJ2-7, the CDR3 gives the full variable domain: EPEVTQTPSHQVTQMGQEVILRCVPISNHLYFYWYRQILGQKVEFLVSFYNNEISEKSEIFDDQFSVERPDGSNFTLKIRSTKLEDSAMYFCASSEGFYEQYFGPGTRLTVT.

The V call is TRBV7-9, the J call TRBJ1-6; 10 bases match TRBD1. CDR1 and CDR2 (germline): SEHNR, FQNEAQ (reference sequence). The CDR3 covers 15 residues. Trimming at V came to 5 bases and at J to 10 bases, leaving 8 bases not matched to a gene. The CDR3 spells CASSGPTGGHSPLHF. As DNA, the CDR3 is TGTGCCAGCAGCGGGCCGACAGGGGGCCACTCACCCCTCCACTTT.

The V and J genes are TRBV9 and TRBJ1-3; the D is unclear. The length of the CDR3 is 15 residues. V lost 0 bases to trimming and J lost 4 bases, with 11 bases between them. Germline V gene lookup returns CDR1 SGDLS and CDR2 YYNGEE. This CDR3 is CASSVDGSPGNTIYF. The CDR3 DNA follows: TGTGCCAGCAGCGTAGATGGCAGCCCCGGAAACACCATATATTTT.

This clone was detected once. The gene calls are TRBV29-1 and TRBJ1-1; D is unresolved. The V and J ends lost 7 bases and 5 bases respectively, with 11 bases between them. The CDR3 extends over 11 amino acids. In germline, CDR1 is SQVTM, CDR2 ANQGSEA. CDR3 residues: CSARYLTEAFF. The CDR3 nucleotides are TGCAGCGCCAGATATTTGACTGAAGCTTTCTTT.

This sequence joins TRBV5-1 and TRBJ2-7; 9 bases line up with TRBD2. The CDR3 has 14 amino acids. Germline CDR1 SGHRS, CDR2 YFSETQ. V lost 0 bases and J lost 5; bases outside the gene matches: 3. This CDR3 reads CASSLGLAVHEQYF. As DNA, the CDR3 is TGCGCCAGCAGCTTGGGACTAGCGGTCCACGAGCAGTACTTC.

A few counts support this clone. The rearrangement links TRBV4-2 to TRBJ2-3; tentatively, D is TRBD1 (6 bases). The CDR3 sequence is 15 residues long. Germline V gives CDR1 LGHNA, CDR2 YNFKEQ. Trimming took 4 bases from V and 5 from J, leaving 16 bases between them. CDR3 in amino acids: CASSRGVGARDTQYF. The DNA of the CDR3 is TGTGCCAGCAGCCGAGGCGTGGGGGCCCGAGATACGCAGTATTTT.

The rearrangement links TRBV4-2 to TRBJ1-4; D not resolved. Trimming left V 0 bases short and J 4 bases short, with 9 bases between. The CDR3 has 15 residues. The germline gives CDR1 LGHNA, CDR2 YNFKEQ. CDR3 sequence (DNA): TGTGCCAGCAGCCAAGAATCGGGCGTTAATGAAAAACTGTTTTTT. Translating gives CASSQESGVNEKLFF.

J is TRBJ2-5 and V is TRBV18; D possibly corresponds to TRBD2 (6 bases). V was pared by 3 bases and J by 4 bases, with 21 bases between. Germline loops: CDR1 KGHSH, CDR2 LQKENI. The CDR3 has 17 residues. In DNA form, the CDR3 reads TGTGCCAGCTCACCCCGGGTATCGAGGGAGGAAAGAGAGACCCAGTACTTC. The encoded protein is CASSPRVSREERETQYF.

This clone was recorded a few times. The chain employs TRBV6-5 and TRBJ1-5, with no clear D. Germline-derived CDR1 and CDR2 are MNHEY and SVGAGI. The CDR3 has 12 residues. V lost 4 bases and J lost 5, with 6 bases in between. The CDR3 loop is CASSFVDQPQHF. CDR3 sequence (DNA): TGTGCCAGCAGTTTCGTCGATCAGCCCCAGCATTTT.

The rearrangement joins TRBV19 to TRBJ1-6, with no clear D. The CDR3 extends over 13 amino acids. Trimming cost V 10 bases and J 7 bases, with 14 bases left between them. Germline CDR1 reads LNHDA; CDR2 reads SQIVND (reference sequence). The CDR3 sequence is CATAEGGNSPLHF. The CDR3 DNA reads TGTGCCACCGCCGAGGGAGGGAATTCACCCCTCCACTTT.

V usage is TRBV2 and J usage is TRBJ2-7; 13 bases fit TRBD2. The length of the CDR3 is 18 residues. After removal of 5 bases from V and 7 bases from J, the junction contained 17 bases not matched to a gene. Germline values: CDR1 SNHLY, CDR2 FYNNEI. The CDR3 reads CASSFGPVGTSGAREQYF. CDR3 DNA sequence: TGTGCCAGCAGTTTTGGCCCGGTTGGGACTAGCGGGGCGAGGGAGCAGTACTTC.

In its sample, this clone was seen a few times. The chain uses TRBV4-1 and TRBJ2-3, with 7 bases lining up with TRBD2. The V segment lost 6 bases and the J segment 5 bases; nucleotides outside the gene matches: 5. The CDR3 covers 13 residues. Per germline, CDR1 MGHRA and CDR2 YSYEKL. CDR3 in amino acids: CASSRAGVDTQYF. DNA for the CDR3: TGCGCCAGCAGTCGGGCGGGGGTAGATACGCAGTATTTT.

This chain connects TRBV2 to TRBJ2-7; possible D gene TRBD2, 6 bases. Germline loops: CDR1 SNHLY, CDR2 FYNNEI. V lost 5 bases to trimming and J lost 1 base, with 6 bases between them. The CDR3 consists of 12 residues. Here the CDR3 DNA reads TGTGCCAGCAGTCGGGAGTCCTACGAGCAGTACTTC. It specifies CASSRESYEQYF.

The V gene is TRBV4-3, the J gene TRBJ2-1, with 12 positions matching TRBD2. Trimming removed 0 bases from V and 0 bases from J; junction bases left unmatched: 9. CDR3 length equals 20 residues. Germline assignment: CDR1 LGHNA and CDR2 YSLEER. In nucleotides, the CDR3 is TGCGCCAGCAGCCAAGAGAGGACTAGCGGGATTTCCCGCTCCTACAATGAGCAGTTCTTC. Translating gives CASSQERTSGISRSYNEQFF.

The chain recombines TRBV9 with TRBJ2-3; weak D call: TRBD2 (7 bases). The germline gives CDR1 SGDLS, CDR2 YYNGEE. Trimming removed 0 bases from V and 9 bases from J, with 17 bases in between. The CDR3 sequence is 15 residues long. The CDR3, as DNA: TGTGCCAGCAGCGTAGAAGGGGGGGCACAAAGGACGCAGTATTTT. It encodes CASSVEGGAQRTQYF.

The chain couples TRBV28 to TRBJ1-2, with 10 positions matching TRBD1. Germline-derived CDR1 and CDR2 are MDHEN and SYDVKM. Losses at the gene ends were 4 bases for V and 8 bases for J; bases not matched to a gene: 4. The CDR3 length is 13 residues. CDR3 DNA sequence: TGTGCCAGCAGTTCCGGACAGGGGGTGGGCTACACCTTC. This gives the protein CASSSGQGVGYTF.

The CDR3 is CARSPPGGRDEQYF. The DNA for the CDR3 is TGTGCCAGGTCCCCGCCGGGGGGGCGAGACGAGCAGTACTTC. This chain uses TRBV2 with TRBJ2-7; 8 bases agree with TRBD2. The CDR3 is made up of 14 amino acids. The germline CDR1 and CDR2 sequences are SNHLY and FYNNEI. Unmatched junction bases numbered 12, after V lost 9 bases and J lost 5 bases.

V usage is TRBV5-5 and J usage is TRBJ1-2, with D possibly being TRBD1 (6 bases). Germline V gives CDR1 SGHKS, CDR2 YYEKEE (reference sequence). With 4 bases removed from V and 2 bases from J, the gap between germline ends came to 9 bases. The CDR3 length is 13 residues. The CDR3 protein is CASSPRGNYGYTF. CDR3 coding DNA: TGTGCCAGCAGCCCCAGGGGAAACTATGGCTACACCTTC.